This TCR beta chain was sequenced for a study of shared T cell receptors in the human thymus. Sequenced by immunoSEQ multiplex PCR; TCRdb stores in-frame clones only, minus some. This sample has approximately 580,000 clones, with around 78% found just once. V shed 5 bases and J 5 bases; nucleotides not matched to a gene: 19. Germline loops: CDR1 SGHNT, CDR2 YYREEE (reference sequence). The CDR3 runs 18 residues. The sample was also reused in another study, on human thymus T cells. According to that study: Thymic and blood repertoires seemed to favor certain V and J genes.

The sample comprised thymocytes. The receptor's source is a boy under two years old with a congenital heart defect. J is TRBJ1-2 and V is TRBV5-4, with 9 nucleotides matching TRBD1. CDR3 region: CASRRLADRGDLYYGYTF. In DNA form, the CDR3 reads TGTGCCAGCAGGCGTCTTGCGGACAGGGGAGATCTGTATTATGGCTACACCTTC.